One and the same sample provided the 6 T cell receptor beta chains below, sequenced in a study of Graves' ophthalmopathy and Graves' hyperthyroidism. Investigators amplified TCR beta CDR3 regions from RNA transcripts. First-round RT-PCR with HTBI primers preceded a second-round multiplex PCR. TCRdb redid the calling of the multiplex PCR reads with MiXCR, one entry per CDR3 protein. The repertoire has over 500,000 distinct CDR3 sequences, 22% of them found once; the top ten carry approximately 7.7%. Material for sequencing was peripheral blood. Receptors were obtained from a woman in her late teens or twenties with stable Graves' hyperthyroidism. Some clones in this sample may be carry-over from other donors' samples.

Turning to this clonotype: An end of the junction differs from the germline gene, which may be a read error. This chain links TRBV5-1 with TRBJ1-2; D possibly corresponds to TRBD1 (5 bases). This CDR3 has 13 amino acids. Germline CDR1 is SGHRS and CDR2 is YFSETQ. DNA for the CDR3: TGCGCCAGCAGCTTAGTACAGGAATATGGTTACACCTTC. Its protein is CASSLVQEYGYTF.

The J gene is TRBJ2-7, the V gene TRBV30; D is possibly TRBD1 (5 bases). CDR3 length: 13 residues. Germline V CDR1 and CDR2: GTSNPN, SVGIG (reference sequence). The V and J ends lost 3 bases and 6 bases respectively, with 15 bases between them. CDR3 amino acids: CAWRGKGNGEQYF. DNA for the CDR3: TGTGCCTGGAGGGGAAAGGGGAATGGCGAGCAGTACTTC.

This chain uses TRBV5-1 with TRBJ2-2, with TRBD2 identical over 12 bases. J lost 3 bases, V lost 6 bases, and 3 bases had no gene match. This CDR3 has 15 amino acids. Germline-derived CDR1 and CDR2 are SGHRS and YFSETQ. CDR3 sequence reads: CASNRLAGDTGELFF. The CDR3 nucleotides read TGCGCCAGCAACCGACTAGCGGGAGACACCGGGGAGCTGTTTTTT.

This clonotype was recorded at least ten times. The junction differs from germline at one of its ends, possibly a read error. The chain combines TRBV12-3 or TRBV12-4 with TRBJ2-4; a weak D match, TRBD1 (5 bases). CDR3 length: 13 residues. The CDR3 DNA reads TGTGCCAGCAGTTTTAGGGGTGAAAACATTAAGTACTTC. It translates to CASSFRGENIKYF.

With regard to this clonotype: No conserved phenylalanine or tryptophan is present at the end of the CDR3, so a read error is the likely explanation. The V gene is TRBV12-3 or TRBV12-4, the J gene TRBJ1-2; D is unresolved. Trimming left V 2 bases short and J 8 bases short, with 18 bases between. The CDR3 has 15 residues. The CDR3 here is CASSLLIGDMGGYTV. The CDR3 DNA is TGTGCCAGCAGTTTACTTATCGGAGACATGGGGGGCTACACCGTC.

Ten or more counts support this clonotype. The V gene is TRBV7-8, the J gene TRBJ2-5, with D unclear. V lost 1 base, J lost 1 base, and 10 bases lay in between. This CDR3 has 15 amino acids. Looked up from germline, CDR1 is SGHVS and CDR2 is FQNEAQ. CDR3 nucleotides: TGTGCCAGCAGCTTAGATGGTAGGGCCCAAGAGACCCAGTACTTC. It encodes CASSLDGRAQETQYF.